Listed below are T cell receptor beta chains from one sample, sequenced in a study of shared clonotypes between healthy human individuals. The repertoire was sequenced with immunoSEQ multiplex PCR; TCRdb's copy has only in-frame clones and lacks some. The table records roughly 2.6 million clones, 90% to 95% of them present only once. Specimen: naive CD4+ T cells sorted from blood. Receptors were obtained from a man aged 18 to 30 in good health. Both conserved end residues are part of each CDR3. D genes are given only for firm matches. Clone size is not always given. Where it is, it says once, few, many or a class for expanded clones.

clone_size d_call j_call v_call cdr3_aa cdr3_nt
- - TRBJ1-2 TRBV27 CASRSPIYGYTF TGTGCCAGCAGAAGTCCGATCTATGGCTACACCTTC
- TRBD2 TRBJ2-5 TRBV5-1 CASSLSPSGRARETQYF TGCGCCAGCAGCTTGAGTCCCAGCGGGAGGGCCCGGGAGACCCAGTACTTC
once - TRBJ1-4 TRBV30 CASGTGGPFLFF TGTGCCTCTGGGACCGGCGGACCTTTCCTGTTTTTT
- TRBD2 TRBJ2-1 TRBV6-5 CASSYSPGRPDLEQFF TGTGCCAGCAGTTACTCGCCCGGGAGGCCCGATTTGGAGCAGTTCTTC
- - TRBJ2-7 TRBV2 CASSAASFYEQYF TGTGCCAGCAGTGCGGCTAGCTTTTACGAGCAGTACTTC
- - TRBJ2-5 TRBV14 CASSQRGSETQYF TGTGCCAGCAGCCAGAGGGGCTCCGAGACCCAGTACTTC
- - TRBJ1-1 TRBV6-1 CASRTGSRDTEAFF TGTGCCAGCAGAACAGGGTCCAGGGACACTGAAGCTTTCTTT
- - TRBJ2-7 TRBV5-1 CASRSGTKEAYEQYF TGCGCCAGCAGATCCGGGACAAAGGAAGCCTACGAGCAGTACTTC
- - TRBJ2-2 TRBV6-5 CASSYTGQPWELFF TGTGCCAGCAGTTACACCGGACAGCCCTGGGAGCTGTTTTTT
- - TRBJ1-4 TRBV7-2 CASSLEPTTEKLFF TGTGCCAGCAGCTTAGAGCCGACAACCGAAAAACTGTTTTTT
once TRBD2 TRBJ2-7 TRBV29-1 CSVRRTSGPYEQYF TGCAGCGTTAGACGGACTAGCGGACCCTACGAGCAGTACTTC
- - TRBJ1-1 TRBV5-8 CASSFVAEAFF TGTGCCAGCAGCTTTGTAGCTGAAGCTTTCTTT
- TRBD1 TRBJ2-3 TRBV10-3 CAIRGQGADTQYF TGTGCCATCAGGGGACAGGGGGCAGATACGCAGTATTTT
- TRBD2 TRBJ2-3 TRBV5-1 CASSRSGSSTDTQYF TGCGCCAGCAGCCGTAGCGGGAGTAGCACAGATACGCAGTATTTT
few - TRBJ1-4 TRBV30 CAWSPTRLANEKLFF TGTGCCTGGTCCCCAACTCGGCTGGCTAATGAAAAACTGTTTTTT
once TRBD1 TRBJ2-5 TRBV5-8 CASSFSGTGLQETQYF TGTGCCAGCAGCTTCTCCGGGACAGGGCTGCAAGAGACCCAGTACTTC
- - TRBJ2-5 TRBV14 CASSQQIQETQYF TGTGCCAGCAGCCAACAGATACAAGAGACCCAGTACTTC
- - TRBJ2-1 TRBV9 CASSALAGTNNEQFF TGTGCCAGCAGCGCCCTGGCAGGGACGAACAATGAGCAGTTCTTC
- TRBD2 TRBJ2-7 TRBV9 CASSESGSSYEQYF TGTGCCAGCAGCGAGAGCGGGAGTTCCTACGAGCAGTACTTC
- TRBD1 TRBJ2-7 TRBV19 CASSPIHRDRAYEQYF TGTGCCAGTAGCCCAATTCACCGGGACAGAGCCTACGAGCAGTACTTC
- TRBD1 TRBJ2-1 TRBV27 CASSWQGALPGEQFF TGTGCCAGCAGTTGGCAGGGGGCCCTACCTGGTGAGCAGTTCTTC
- TRBD1 TRBJ2-5 TRBV5-1 CASSLGQGVWETQYF TGCGCCAGCAGCCTGGGACAGGGGGTCTGGGAGACCCAGTACTTC
- - TRBJ2-5 TRBV5-6 CASSAASGLQGVETQYF TGTGCCAGCAGCGCGGCGTCGGGACTACAGGGTGTAGAGACCCAGTACTTC
- - TRBJ1-3 TRBV7-9 CASSQGSTGGNTIYF TGTGCCAGCAGCCAAGGGTCCACGGGAGGAAACACCATATATTTT
- - TRBJ1-4 TRBV11-2 CASSQTRRGLFF TGTGCCAGCAGCCAGACCCGGAGGGGGCTGTTTTTT
- TRBD2 TRBJ2-3 TRBV7-6 CASSYRGLGKIDTQYF TGTGCCAGCAGCTACCGAGGACTAGGCAAGATAGATACGCAGTATTTT
- - TRBJ2-3 TRBV6-1 CASSESVRRGGGTDTQYF TGTGCCAGCAGTGAATCAGTCCGGAGGGGTGGGGGCACAGATACGCAGTATTTT
- - TRBJ2-3 TRBV11-2 CASSLDSGLGRSTDTQYF TGTGCCAGCAGCTTAGATTCCGGGTTGGGGCGGAGCACAGATACGCAGTATTTT
- - TRBJ2-3 TRBV15 CATSRGLVYGTDTQYF TGTGCCACCAGCAGAGGACTAGTTTACGGCACAGATACGCAGTATTTT
- - TRBJ2-3 TRBV6-5 CASSYSARGSVTQYF TGTGCCAGCAGTTACTCCGCCAGGGGCTCGGTTACGCAGTATTTT
- - TRBJ1-4 TRBV9 CASSVEVNEKLFF TGTGCCAGCAGCGTAGAGGTGAATGAAAAACTGTTTTTT
- - TRBJ1-2 TRBV6-1 CASSATGRGYGYTF TGTGCCAGCAGTGCAACAGGGCGAGGCTATGGCTACACCTTC
- - TRBJ1-6 TRBV6-6 CASSSNNSPLHF TGTGCCAGCTCGTCGAATAATTCACCCCTCCACTTT
- TRBD1 TRBJ2-3 TRBV19 CASSGTTGGFSADTQYF TGTGCCAGTAGTGGGACTACAGGGGGCTTTAGCGCAGATACGCAGTATTTT
- - TRBJ2-1 TRBV6-5 CASRLANSYNEQFF TGTGCCAGCAGGCTAGCGAACTCCTACAATGAGCAGTTCTTC
- - TRBJ1-6 TRBV25-1 CASSERESPLHF TGTGCCAGCAGTGAAAGGGAATCACCCCTCCACTTT
- - TRBJ2-2 TRBV30 CAWRGSRRTGELFF TGTGCCTGGAGAGGGTCTAGAAGGACCGGGGAGCTGTTTTTT
- - TRBJ1-5 TRBV6-5 CASSPQIGFQPQHF TGTGCCAGCAGTCCACAAATAGGATTTCAGCCCCAGCATTTT
few TRBD1 TRBJ2-7 TRBV18 CASSPQGASGEQYF TGTGCCAGCTCACCCCAGGGGGCATCGGGGGAGCAGTACTTC
- - TRBJ1-6 TRBV30 CAWSVQRTSSSSYNSPLHF TGTGCCTGGAGTGTACAAAGGACATCCTCTAGCTCCTATAATTCACCCCTCCACTTT
- TRBD2 TRBJ2-7 TRBV30 CAWSAGTSGRYYEQYF TGTGCCTGGAGCGCCGGGACTAGCGGGAGGTACTACGAGCAGTACTTC
- TRBD1 TRBJ1-4 TRBV29-1 CSVESVSGQGQQKLFF TGCAGCGTTGAGTCGGTCTCGGGACAGGGTCAACAAAAACTGTTTTTT
- - TRBJ2-3 TRBV10-3 CAISEDNTDTQYF TGTGCCATCAGTGAGGACAACACAGATACGCAGTATTTT
- - TRBJ2-3 TRBV4-3 CASSQDAALVLDTQYF TGCGCCAGCAGCCAAGATGCAGCTTTGGTTTTGGATACGCAGTATTTT
- - TRBJ1-1 TRBV18 CASSPQGEVSRNTEAFF TGTGCCAGCTCACCACAGGGGGAAGTAAGTAGGAACACTGAAGCTTTCTTT